What follows are 28 T cell receptor beta chains derived from one specimen sequenced in a study of blood T cell repertoires in COVID-19. TCRdb keeps only in-frame clones here, not all; method: immunoSEQ multiplex PCR. This table has fewer than 200,000 clones, 88% appearing once. The sequencing input was PBMCs or T cells enriched from blood (not recorded which). The receptors were sampled from a woman younger than 30 who had recovered from COVID-19.

The chain has TRBV28 and TRBJ2-7; D is unclear. The CDR3 spans 13 residues. Germline V lookup: CDR1 MDHEN, CDR2 SYDVKM. V lost 6 bases to trimming and J lost 6 bases, with 15 bases between them. The CDR3 region has the DNA TGTGCCAGCAGACGCGAATTTCCGCCCGAGCAGTACTTC. Its translation: CASRREFPPEQYF.

This chain links TRBV7-9 with TRBJ2-1; D possibly corresponds to TRBD2 (6 bases). Trimming shortened V by 5 bases and J by 5 bases, and 19 bases separated the two germline ends. The V gene's germline CDR1 is SEHNR and CDR2 FQNEAQ (reference sequence). CDR3 length: 16 amino acids. CDR3 coding DNA: TGTGCCAGCAGCAGGTTGTGGAGGGGCGACGACAATGAGCAGTTCTTC. As protein: CASSRLWRGDDNEQFF.

The chain employs TRBV7-2 and TRBJ2-5, with 11 nucleotides matching TRBD2. Trimming at V came to 3 bases and at J to 5 bases, leaving 5 bases not matched to a gene. Per the germline V gene, CDR1 is SGHTA and CDR2 is FQGNSA. The CDR3 spans 15 residues. CDR3 protein: CASSFTSGGSETQYF. CDR3 nucleotides: TGTGCCAGCAGCTTCACTAGCGGGGGCTCGGAGACCCAGTACTTC.

The chain is built from TRBV7-5 and TRBJ2-7; TRBD1 was called by the table and not checked on the DNA. TRBV7-5 is a pseudogene locus. This CDR3 has 16 residues. The CDR3 sequence is CARSLNLRTGPYEQYF. DNA for the CDR3: TGTGCCAGAAGTCTTAATCTCCGGACAGGGCCCTACGAGCAGTACTTC.

This clone has just a few counts. The chain carries TRBV7-3 and TRBJ2-5; 15 bases are a match to TRBD2. Germline trimming cut 3 bases from V and 5 bases from J; bases unmatched to any gene: 1. Germline values: CDR1 SGHTA, CDR2 FQGTGA. CDR3 length equals 15 residues. Written as DNA, the CDR3 is TGTGCCAGCAGCTTTGGACTAGCGGGAGGGGAGACCCAGTACTTC. It is translated as CASSFGLAGGETQYF.

This clone showed up just a few times. The genes are TRBV6-5 and TRBJ1-6, with D possibly TRBD1 on 6 matching bases. This CDR3 is built from 14 residues. In germline, CDR1 is MNHEY, CDR2 SVGAGI. V lost 6 bases and J 9 bases, leaving 15 bases between the germline ends. DNA for the CDR3: TGTGCCAGCAGGGAGGACAGCCCCAGTTCACCCCTCCACTTT. Protein: CASREDSPSSPLHF.

This sequence joins TRBV28 and TRBJ1-5; possible D gene TRBD1, 5 bases. Germline values: CDR1 MDHEN, CDR2 SYDVKM. Trimming took off 3 bases at V and 2 bases at J, with 11 bases between the two ends. The CDR3 is 15 residues long. The CDR3 DNA sequence: TGTGCCAGCAGTTTTCCGGGGGTGGGCAATCAGCCCCAGCATTTT. This translates into CASSFPGVGNQPQHF. Full variable domain (remainder filled in from reference TRBV28 and TRBJ1-5): DVKVTQSSRYLVKRTGEKVFLECVQDMDHENMFWYRQDPGLGLRLIYFSYDVKMKEKGDIPEGYSVSREKKERFSLILESASTNQTSMYLCASSFPGVGNQPQHFGDGTRLSIL.

Regarding this clone: The sample holds other DNA sequences that translate to the same CDR3. The rearrangement uses TRBV5-1 and TRBJ1-1; TRBD1 is a possible D gene (6 bases). V gave up 0 bases and J gave up 3 bases, with 6 bases separating them. CDR3 length: 13 amino acids. Germline V CDR1 and CDR2: SGHRS, YFSETQ. Here the CDR3 DNA reads TGCGCCAGCAGCTTGGCAGGGGACACTGAAGCTTTCTTT. Translating gives CASSLAGDTEAFF.

CDR3 in amino acids: CASGSQPQHF. CDR3 in DNA: TGTGCCAGCGGGAGTCAGCCCCAGCATTTT. This rearrangement joins TRBV28 to TRBJ1-5; no definite D call. V was cut by 8 bases and J by 6 bases, with 5 bases left in between. Germline V lookup: CDR1 MDHEN, CDR2 SYDVKM. The CDR3 contains 10 residues.

The chain combines TRBV29-1 with TRBJ1-1; a weak D match, TRBD1 (6 bases). Germline lookup yields CDR1 SQVTM and CDR2 ANQGSEA. There are 12 residues in the CDR3. Between the trimmed V and J ends, which lost 8 bases and 5 bases, there was a span of 15 bases. CDR3: CSTNEGGTEAFF. The DNA for the CDR3 is TGCAGCACCAACGAGGGGGGGACTGAAGCTTTCTTT. The variable domain in full, with the rest retrieved from reference TRBV29-1 and TRBJ1-1, is SAVISQKPSRDICQRGTSLTIQCQVDSQVTMMFWYRQQPGQSLTLIATANQGSEATYESGFVIDKFPISRPNLTFSTLTVSNMSPEDSSIYLCSTNEGGTEAFFGQGTRLTVV.

CDR3 bases: TGTGCCAGCAGCTCAGGGGTTCCAGAGCAGTACTTC. Translated: CASSSGVPEQYF. The V gene is TRBV2, the J gene TRBJ2-7, with D perhaps matching TRBD1 (6 bases). The length of the CDR3 is 12 residues. V lost 6 bases, J lost 7 bases, and 13 bases lay in between. Germline CDR1 and CDR2: SNHLY and FYNNEI.

The chain links TRBV7-9 to TRBJ2-3; 8 bases are shared with TRBD2. The CDR3 contains 15 residues. V lost 3 bases and J lost 2; bases outside the gene matches: 4. CDR1 and CDR2 (germline): SEHNR, FQNEAQ (reference sequence). This CDR3 is CASSFGLADTDTQYF. In DNA form, the CDR3 reads TGTGCCAGCAGCTTCGGACTAGCAGACACAGATACGCAGTATTTT. Filled out from reference TRBV7-9 and TRBJ2-3, the complete variable domain reads DTGVSQNPRHKITKRGQNVTFRCDPISEHNRLYWYRQTLGQGPEFLTYFQNEAQLEKSRLLSDRFSAERPKGSFSTLEIQRTEQGDSAMYLCASSFGLADTDTQYFGPGTRLTVL.

Many counts were recorded for this clone. The V gene is TRBV13, the J gene TRBJ1-6; 7 bases align to TRBD1. There are 14 residues in the CDR3. Unmatched junction bases numbered 9, after V lost 6 bases and J lost 10 bases. Germline V gene lookup returns CDR1 PRHDT and CDR2 FYEKMQ (reference sequence). For the CDR3, the DNA is TGTGCCAGCAGAGACAGGGACGGGCAATCACCCCTCCACTTT. This codes for CASRDRDGQSPLHF.

In DNA, the CDR3 is TGTGCCAGCAGCTCAAGGGGGGGGACTGAAGCTTTCTTT. Its translation is CASSSRGGTEAFF. The rearrangement joins TRBV11-2 to TRBJ1-1; D is perhaps TRBD1 (6 bases). Trimming removed 4 bases from V and 5 bases from J, with 11 bases in between. CDR1 is SGHAT and CDR2 is FQNNGV in the germline V gene. The length of the CDR3 is 13 residues.

The V and J genes are TRBV30 and TRBJ1-3; D unclear. Germline loops: CDR1 GTSNPN, CDR2 SVGIG (reference sequence). Between the trimmed V and J ends, which lost 2 bases and 2 bases, there was a span of 10 bases. The CDR3 is made up of 14 amino acids. The CDR3 sequence is CAWSLSPPGNTIYF. In DNA, the CDR3 is TGTGCCTGGAGTCTTTCTCCTCCTGGAAACACCATATATTTT.

The chain has TRBV6-1 and TRBJ2-3; no firm D call. The CDR3 consists of 13 residues. The ends were cut back, 2 bases at V and 4 bases at J, with 7 bases in the middle. The germline V gene has CDR1 MNHNS and CDR2 SASEGT. The CDR3: CASSELTSDTQYF. DNA for the CDR3: TGTGCCAGCAGTGAACTAACCTCAGATACGCAGTATTTT.

This chain connects TRBV28 to TRBJ1-2; TRBD1 agrees at 7 bases. The CDR3 is 11 residues long. Germline CDR1 reads MDHEN; CDR2 reads SYDVKM. The CDR3 sequence is CAGRGLEGYTF. The CDR3 DNA reads TGTGCGGGTAGGGGGCTGGAAGGCTACACCTTC.

The chain couples TRBV6-2 or TRBV6-3 to TRBJ2-2; D might be TRBD1 (5 bases). V dropped 4 bases and J dropped 7 bases, with 16 bases sitting between them. Germline assignment: CDR1 MNHEY and CDR2 SVGEGT. The CDR3 is 15 residues long. Here the CDR3 reads CASSFPLGPVGELFF. CDR3 sequence (DNA): TGTGCCAGCAGTTTCCCCCTGGGGCCTGTCGGGGAGCTGTTTTTT.

CDR3 sequence (DNA): TGCGCCAGCAGCCAAGATAAACGGGGCAGGACTAGCGTCAATGAGCAGTTCTTC. Its translation is CASSQDKRGRTSVNEQFF. The genes are TRBV4-3 and TRBJ2-1; 9 nucleotides line up with TRBD2. The CDR3 consists of 18 residues. The V gene end was trimmed by 0 bases and the J gene end by 6 bases; junction bases not matched to a gene: 12. Germline V CDR1 and CDR2: LGHNA, YSLEER.

This chain uses TRBV10-3 with TRBJ2-2, with D uncertain. Deletions cut 8 bases from V and 2 bases from J, with 6 bases between. The CDR3 covers 12 residues. Germline lookup yields CDR1 ENHRY and CDR2 SYGVKD. CDR3 nucleotides: TGTGCCATCGCGCACAACACCGGGGAGCTGTTTTTT. Translation gives CAIAHNTGELFF.

This clone was counted a single time. The chain combines TRBV6-4 with TRBJ1-5; the D gene is possibly TRBD1 (5 bases). This CDR3 is built from 17 residues. Germline CDR1 reads MRHNA; CDR2 reads SNTAGT. V dropped 8 bases and J dropped 0 bases, with 20 bases sitting between them. The CDR3 sequence: CASLKKSRVYSNQPQHF. In DNA form, the CDR3 reads TGTGCCAGCCTCAAAAAATCCAGGGTTTATAGCAATCAGCCCCAGCATTTT.

The chain links TRBV28 to TRBJ2-7; 9 bases line up with TRBD2. The germline V gene has CDR1 MDHEN and CDR2 SYDVKM. J gave up 2 bases and V 3 bases, and 5 bases lay outside the gene matches. The CDR3 covers 15 residues. The DNA for the CDR3 is TGTGCCAGCAGTTTTGGGGCTAGCGGGACCTACGAGCAGTACTTC. It translates to CASSFGASGTYEQYF.

In its sample, this clone was seen once. This chain links TRBV4-3 with TRBJ2-5; 7 bases line up with TRBD1. The CDR3 spans 16 residues. Germline V CDR1 and CDR2: LGHNA, YSLEER. Losses at the gene ends were 0 bases for V and 5 bases for J; bases not matched to a gene: 9. The CDR3 sequence is CASSQDFGQVEETQYF. CDR3 bases: TGCGCCAGCAGCCAAGATTTCGGACAGGTAGAGGAGACCCAGTACTTC.

This chain joins TRBV20-1 and TRBJ1-1; weak D call: TRBD1 (5 bases). Trimming removed 2 bases at V and 7 bases at J, with 8 bases between. Germline CDR1 DFQATT, CDR2 SNEGSKA (reference sequence). The CDR3 has 11 amino acids. The CDR3 DNA follows: TGCAGTGCTAGACCCCAGGGTGAAGCTTTCTTT. Its protein product is CSARPQGEAFF.

The rearrangement uses TRBV7-2 and TRBJ2-1, with TRBD2 identical over 11 bases. V lost 3 bases to trimming and J lost 9 bases; unmatched junction nucleotides: 10. CDR1 is SGHTA, CDR2 FQGNSA, per germline. The CDR3 length is 16 residues. The CDR3 sequence: CASSFGSTSGVGEQFF. CDR3 nucleotide sequence: TGTGCCAGCAGCTTCGGATCGACTAGCGGGGTAGGTGAGCAGTTCTTC.

The V gene is TRBV7-3, the J gene TRBJ2-1, with 12 nucleotides matching TRBD2. Trimming took 4 bases from V and 10 from J; bases not matched to a gene: 8. This CDR3 region has 15 residues. Germline lookup yields CDR1 SGHTA and CDR2 FQGTGA. Here the CDR3 reads CASSSLAGGPGEQFF. The CDR3, as DNA: TGTGCCAGCAGCTCCCTAGCGGGAGGGCCGGGGGAGCAGTTCTTC.

V usage is TRBV4-2 and J usage is TRBJ2-7, with D possibly being TRBD2 (5 bases). The CDR3 runs 16 residues. In germline, CDR1 is LGHNA, CDR2 YNFKEQ. V lost 1 base and J lost 3, with 16 bases in between. The CDR3 DNA reads as TGTGCCAGCAGCCAAGGAACTAGAGAATTAATCTACGAGCAGTACTTC. Translation gives CASSQGTRELIYEQYF.

CDR3 region: CASSLGRSTGELFF. The CDR3 coding sequence is TGTGCCAGCAGCTTAGGGAGATCCACCGGGGAGCTGTTTTTT. This chain joins TRBV7-9 and TRBJ2-2; D ambiguous. The V gene's germline CDR1 is SEHNR and CDR2 FQNEAQ (reference sequence). The V and J ends lost 1 base and 4 bases respectively, with 7 bases between them. The length of the CDR3 is 14 residues. The full variable domain, its missing parts supplied by reference TRBV7-9 and TRBJ2-2, is DTGVSQNPRHKITKRGQNVTFRCDPISEHNRLYWYRQTLGQGPEFLTYFQNEAQLEKSRLLSDRFSAERPKGSFSTLEIQRTEQGDSAMYLCASSLGRSTGELFFGEGSRLTVL.